This TCR beta chain was identified during a study of CD8 T cells in Susac syndrome. This CDR3 is 13 amino acids long. Germline V CDR1 and CDR2: SGHDN, FVKESK. V gave up 9 bases and J gave up 7 bases; unmatched junction bases: 8. Points on this clonotype: Its antigen is not known.

Random hexamers were used to reverse transcribe an amount of 0.5 to 1 ug RNA. Amplification of TCR beta CDR3 by immunoSEQ multiplex PCR spanned 54 Vbeta and 13 Jbeta. MiXCR, run by TCRdb on the immunoSEQ multiplex PCR reads, gives a single entry per CDR3 protein. The table shows roughly 190,000 distinct CDR3 sequences, with 90% to 95% occurring only once. Notes on the study in general: CD4+ T cell repertoires in Susac syndrome lacked clonal expansion.

Sequencing of TCR beta was performed on blood CD8+ and CD4+ T cells. In Susac syndrome patients, recently defined diagnostic criteria for definite or probable disease were met. This TCR was recovered from a human donor with Susac syndrome. The gene calls are TRBV14 and TRBJ1-4, with 7 bases identical to TRBD1. Material for sequencing was CD4+ T cells from PBMCs. CDR3 loop: CARGRGCPEKLFF. The CDR3 DNA sequence: TGTGCCAGGGGCAGGGGGTGTCCTGAAAAACTGTTTTTT.